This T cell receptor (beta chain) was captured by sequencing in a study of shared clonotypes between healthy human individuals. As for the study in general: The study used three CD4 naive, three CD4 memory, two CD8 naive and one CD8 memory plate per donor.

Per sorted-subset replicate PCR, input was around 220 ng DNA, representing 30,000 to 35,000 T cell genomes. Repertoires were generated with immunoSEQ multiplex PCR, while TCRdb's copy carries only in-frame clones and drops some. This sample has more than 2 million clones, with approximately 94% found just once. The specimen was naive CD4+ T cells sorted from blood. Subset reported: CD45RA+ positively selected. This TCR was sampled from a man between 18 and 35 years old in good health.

CDR3 sequence reads: CASTKLAENFYEQYF. The CDR3 DNA follows: TGTGCCAGCACCAAGCTAGCGGAAAATTTTTACGAGCAGTACTTC. The chain combines TRBV27 with TRBJ2-7, with 7 nucleotides matching TRBD2. The CDR3 is made up of 15 amino acids. Germline CDR1 reads MNHEY; CDR2 reads SMNVEV (reference sequence). V lost 7 bases, J lost 4 bases, and 13 bases stayed unmatched.